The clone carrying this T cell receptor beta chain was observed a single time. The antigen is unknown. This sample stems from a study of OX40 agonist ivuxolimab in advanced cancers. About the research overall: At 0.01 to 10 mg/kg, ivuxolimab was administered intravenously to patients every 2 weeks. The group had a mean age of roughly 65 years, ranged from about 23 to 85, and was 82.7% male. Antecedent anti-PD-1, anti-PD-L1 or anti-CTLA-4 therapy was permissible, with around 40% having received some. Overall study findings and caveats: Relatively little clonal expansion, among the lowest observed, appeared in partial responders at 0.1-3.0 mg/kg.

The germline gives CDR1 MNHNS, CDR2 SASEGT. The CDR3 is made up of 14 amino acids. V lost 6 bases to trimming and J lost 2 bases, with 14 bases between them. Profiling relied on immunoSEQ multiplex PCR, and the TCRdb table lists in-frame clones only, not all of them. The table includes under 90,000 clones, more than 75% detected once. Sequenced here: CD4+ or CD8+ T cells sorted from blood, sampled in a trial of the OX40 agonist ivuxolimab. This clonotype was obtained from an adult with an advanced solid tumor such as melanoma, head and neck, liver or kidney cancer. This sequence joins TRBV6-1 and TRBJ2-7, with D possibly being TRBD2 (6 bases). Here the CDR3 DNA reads TGTGCCAGCAGCCCGTCGGGGGTCGCCTACGAGCAGTACTTC. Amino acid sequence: CASSPSGVAYEQYF.